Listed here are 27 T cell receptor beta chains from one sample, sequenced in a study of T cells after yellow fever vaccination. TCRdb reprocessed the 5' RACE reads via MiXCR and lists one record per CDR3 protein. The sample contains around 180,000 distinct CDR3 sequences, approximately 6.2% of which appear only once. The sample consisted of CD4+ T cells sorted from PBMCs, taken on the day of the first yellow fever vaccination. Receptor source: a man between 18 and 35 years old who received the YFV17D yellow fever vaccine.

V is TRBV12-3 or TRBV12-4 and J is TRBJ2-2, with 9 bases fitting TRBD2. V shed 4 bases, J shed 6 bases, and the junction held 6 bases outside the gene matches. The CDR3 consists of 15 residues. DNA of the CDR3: TGTGCCAGCAGTTCCGGGACTAGCCGGCCCGGGGAGCTGTTTTTT. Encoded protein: CASSSGTSRPGELFF.

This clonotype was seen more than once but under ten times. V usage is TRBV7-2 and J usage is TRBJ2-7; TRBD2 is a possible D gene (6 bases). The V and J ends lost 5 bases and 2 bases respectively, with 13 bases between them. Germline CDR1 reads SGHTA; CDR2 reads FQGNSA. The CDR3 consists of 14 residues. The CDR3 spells CASSATEGPYEQYF. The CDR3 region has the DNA TGTGCCAGCAGCGCCACGGAGGGCCCCTACGAGCAGTACTTC.

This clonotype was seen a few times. The CDR3 loop is CASSLGAGGGATDTQYF. The CDR3 bases are TGCGCCAGCAGCTTGGGTGCAGGCGGGGGGGCCACAGATACGCAGTATTTT. This chain links TRBV5-1 with TRBJ2-3; TRBD2 agrees at 9 bases. The J segment lost 2 bases and the V segment lost 0 bases, leaving 7 bases of the junction unmatched. From germline, CDR1 is SGHRS and CDR2 YFSETQ. The CDR3 runs to 17 residues.

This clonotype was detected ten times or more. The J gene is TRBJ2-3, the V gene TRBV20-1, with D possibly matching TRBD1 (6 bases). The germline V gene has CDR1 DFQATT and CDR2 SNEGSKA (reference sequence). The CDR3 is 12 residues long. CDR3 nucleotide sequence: TGCAGGACCCGGACAGACCAAGATACGCAGTATTTT. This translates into CRTRTDQDTQYF.

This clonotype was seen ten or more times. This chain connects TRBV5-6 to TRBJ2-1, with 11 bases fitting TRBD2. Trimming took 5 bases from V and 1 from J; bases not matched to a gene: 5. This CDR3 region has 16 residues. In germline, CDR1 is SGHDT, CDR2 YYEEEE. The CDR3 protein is CASSRTSGYSYNEQFF. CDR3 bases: TGTGCCAGCAGTCGGACTAGCGGGTATTCCTACAATGAGCAGTTCTTC.

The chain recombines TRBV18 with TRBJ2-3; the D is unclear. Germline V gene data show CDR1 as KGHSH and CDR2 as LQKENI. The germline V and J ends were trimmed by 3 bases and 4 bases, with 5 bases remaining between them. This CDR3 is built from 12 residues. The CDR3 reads CASSPVSDTQYF. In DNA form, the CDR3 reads TGTGCCAGCTCACCGGTTTCAGATACGCAGTATTTT.

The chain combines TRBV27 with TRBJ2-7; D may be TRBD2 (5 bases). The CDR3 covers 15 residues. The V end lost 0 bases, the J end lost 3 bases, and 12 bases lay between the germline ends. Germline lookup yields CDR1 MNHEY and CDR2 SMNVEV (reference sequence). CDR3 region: CASSLSAGRGYEQYF. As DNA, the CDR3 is TGTGCCAGCAGTTTATCGGCGGGCCGGGGCTACGAGCAGTACTTC.

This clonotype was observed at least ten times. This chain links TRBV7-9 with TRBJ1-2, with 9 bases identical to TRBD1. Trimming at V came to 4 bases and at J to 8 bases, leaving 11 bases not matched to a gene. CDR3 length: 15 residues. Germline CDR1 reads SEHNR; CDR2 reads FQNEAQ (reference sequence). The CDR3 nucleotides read TGTGCCAGCAGCTCCGGGACAGGGAAGTTCTGGGGCTACACCTTC. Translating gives CASSSGTGKFWGYTF.

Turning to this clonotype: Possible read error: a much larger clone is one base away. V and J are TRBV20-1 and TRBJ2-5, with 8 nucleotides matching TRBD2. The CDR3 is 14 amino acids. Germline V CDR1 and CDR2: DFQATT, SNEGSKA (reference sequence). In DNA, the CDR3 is TGCAGTGCTAGAAACGCGGGGGGCGGGGAGAGCCAGTACTTC. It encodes CSARNAGGGESQYF.

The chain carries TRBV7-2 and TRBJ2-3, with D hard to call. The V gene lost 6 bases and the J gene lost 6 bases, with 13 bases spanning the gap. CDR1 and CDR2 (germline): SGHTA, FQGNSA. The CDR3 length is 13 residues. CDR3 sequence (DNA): TGTGCCAGCAGGGCTCAACTCAGGGATACGCAGTATTTT. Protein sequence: CASRAQLRDTQYF.

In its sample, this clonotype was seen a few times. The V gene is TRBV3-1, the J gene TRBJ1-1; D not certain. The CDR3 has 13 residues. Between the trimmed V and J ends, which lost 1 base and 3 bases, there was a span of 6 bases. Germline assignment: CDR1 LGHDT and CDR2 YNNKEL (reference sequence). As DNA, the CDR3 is TGTGCCAGCAGCCAAGTCCCAGACACTGAAGCTTTCTTT. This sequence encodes CASSQVPDTEAFF.

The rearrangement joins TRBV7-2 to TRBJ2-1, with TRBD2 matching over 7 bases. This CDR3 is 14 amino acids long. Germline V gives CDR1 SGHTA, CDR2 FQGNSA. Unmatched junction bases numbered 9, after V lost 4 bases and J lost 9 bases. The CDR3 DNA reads TGTGCCAGCAGCTCGCGGGCAGCGGGGACTGAGCAGTTCTTC. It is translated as CASSSRAAGTEQFF.

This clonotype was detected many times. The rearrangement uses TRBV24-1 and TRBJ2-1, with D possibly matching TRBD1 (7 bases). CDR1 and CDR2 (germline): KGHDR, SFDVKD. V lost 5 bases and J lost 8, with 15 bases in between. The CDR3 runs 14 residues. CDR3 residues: CATSGQGGRYEQFF. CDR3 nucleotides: TGTGCCACCAGTGGGCAGGGGGGCCGGTATGAGCAGTTCTTC.

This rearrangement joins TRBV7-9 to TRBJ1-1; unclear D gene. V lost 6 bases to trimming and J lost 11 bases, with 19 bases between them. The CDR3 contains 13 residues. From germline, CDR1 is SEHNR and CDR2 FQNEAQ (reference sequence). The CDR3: CASRPNPSARAFF. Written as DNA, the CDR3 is TGTGCCAGCAGACCTAACCCCTCCGCGCGGGCTTTCTTT.

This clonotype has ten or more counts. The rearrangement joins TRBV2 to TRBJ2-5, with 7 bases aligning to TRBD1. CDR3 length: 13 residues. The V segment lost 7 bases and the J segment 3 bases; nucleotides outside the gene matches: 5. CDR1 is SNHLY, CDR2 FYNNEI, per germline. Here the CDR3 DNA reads TGTGCCAGCACCAAGGGACAGAAAGAGACCCAGTACTTC. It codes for CASTKGQKETQYF.

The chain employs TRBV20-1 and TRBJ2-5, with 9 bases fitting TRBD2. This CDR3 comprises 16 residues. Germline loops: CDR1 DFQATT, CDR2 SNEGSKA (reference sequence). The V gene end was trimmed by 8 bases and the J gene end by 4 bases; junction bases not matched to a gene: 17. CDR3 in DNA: TGCAGTCCAAAAGGTGGCGGGGGGGCCTTGGGAGAGACCCAGTACTTC. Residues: CSPKGGGGALGETQYF.

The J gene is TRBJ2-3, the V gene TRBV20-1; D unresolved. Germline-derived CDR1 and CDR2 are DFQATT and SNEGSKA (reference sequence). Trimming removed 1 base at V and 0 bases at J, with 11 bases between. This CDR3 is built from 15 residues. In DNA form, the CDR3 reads TGCAGTGCTAGAGGGCAAAGAACTAGCACAGATACGCAGTATTTT. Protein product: CSARGQRTSTDTQYF.

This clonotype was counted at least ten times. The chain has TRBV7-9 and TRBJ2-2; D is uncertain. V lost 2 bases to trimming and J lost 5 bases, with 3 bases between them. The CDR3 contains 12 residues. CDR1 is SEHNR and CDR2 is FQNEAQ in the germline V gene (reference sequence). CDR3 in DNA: TGTGCCAGCAGCTTAATGACCGGGGAGCTGTTTTTT. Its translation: CASSLMTGELFF.

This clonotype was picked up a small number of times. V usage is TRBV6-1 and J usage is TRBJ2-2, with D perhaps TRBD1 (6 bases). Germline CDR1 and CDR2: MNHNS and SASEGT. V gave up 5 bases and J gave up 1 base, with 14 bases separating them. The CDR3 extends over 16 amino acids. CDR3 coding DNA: TGTGCCAGCAGTCCCGCTGGACAGCTGAACACCGGGGAGCTGTTTTTT. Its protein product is CASSPAGQLNTGELFF.

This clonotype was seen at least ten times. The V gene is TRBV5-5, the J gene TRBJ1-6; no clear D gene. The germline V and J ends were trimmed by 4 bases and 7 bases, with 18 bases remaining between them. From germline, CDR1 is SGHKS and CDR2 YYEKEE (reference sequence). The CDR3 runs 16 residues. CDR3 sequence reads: CASSASSVPGNSPLHF. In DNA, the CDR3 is TGTGCCAGCAGCGCCTCCAGCGTTCCGGGGAATTCACCCCTCCACTTT.

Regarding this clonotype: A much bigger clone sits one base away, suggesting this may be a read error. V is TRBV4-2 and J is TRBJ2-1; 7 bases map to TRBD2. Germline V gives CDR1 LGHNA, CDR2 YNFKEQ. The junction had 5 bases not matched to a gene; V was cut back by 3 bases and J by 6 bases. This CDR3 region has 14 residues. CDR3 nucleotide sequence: TGTGCCAGCAGCCATGGACTAGAAGCCAATGAGCAGTTCTTC. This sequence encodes CASSHGLEANEQFF.

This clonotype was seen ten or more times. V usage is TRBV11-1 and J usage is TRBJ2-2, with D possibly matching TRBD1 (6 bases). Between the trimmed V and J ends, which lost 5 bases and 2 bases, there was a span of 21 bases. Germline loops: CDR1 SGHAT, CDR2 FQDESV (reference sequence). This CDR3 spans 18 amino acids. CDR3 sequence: CASSRPSPDSSNTGELFF. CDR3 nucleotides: TGTGCCAGCAGCCGACCGTCTCCGGACAGCTCAAACACCGGGGAGCTGTTTTTT.

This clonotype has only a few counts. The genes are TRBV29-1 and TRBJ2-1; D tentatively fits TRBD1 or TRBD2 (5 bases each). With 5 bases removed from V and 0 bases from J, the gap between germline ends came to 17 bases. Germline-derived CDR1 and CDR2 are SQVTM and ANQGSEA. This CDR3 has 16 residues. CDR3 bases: TGCAGCGTTCTGACCCCGGGACGCAACTCCTACAATGAGCAGTTCTTC. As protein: CSVLTPGRNSYNEQFF.

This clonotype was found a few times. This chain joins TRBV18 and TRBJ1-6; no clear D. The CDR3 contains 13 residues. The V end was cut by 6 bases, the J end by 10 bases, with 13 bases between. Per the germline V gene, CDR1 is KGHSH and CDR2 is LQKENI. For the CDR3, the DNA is TGTGCCAGCTCTGAGAGCCGGGAGTCACCCCTCCACTTT. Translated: CASSESRESPLHF.

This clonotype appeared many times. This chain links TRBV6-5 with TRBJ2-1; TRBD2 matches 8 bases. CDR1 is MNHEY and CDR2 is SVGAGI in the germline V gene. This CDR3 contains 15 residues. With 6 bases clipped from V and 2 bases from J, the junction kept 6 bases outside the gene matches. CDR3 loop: CASRGRRGAYNEQFF. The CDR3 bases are TGTGCCAGCAGAGGAAGGCGGGGGGCCTACAATGAGCAGTTCTTC.

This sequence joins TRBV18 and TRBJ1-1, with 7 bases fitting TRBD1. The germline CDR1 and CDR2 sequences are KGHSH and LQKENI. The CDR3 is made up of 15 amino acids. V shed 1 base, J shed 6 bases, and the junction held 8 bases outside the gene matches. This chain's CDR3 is CASSPLTGSYAEAFF. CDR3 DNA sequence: TGTGCCAGCTCACCACTGACAGGGTCTTACGCTGAAGCTTTCTTT.

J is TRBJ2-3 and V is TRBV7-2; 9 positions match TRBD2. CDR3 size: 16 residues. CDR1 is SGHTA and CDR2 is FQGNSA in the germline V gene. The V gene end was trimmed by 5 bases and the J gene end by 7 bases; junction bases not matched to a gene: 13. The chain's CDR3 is CASSPGSRGGPNTQYF. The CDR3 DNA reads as TGTGCCAGCAGCCCCGGCTCGCGGGGGGGCCCAAATACGCAGTATTTT.